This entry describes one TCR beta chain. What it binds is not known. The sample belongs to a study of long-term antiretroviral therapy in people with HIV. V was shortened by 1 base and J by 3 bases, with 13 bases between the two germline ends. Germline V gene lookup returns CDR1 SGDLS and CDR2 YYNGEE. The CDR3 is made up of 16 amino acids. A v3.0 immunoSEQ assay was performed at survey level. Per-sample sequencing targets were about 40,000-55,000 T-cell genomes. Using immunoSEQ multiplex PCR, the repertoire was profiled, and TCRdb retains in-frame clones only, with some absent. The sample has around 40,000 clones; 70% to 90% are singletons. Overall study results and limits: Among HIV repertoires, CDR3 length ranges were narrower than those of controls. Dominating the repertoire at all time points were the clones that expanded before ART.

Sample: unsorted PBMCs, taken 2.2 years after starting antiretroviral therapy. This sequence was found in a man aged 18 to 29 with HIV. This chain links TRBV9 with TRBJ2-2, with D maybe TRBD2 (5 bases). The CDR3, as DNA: TGTGCCAGCAGCGTAACAAGGAGGCCCGACACCGGGGAGCTGTTTTTT. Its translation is CASSVTRRPDTGELFF.